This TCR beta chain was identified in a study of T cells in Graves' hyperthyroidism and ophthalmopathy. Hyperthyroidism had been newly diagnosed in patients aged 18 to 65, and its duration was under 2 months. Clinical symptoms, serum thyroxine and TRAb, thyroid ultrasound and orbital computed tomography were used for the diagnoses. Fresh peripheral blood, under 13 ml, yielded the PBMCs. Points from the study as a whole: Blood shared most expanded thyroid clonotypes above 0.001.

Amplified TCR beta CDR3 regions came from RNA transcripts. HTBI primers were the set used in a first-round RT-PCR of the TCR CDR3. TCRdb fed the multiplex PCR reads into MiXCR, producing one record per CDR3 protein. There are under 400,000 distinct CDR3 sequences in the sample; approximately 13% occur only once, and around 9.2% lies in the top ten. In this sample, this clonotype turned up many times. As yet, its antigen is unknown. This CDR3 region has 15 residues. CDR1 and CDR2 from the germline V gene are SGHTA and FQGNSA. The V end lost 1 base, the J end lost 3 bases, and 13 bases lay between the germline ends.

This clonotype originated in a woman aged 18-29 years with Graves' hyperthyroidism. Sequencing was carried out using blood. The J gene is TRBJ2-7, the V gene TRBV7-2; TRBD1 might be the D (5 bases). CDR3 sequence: CASSLDQGISYEQYF. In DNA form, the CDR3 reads TGTGCCAGCAGCTTAGATCAGGGAATTAGCTACGAGCAGTACTTC.